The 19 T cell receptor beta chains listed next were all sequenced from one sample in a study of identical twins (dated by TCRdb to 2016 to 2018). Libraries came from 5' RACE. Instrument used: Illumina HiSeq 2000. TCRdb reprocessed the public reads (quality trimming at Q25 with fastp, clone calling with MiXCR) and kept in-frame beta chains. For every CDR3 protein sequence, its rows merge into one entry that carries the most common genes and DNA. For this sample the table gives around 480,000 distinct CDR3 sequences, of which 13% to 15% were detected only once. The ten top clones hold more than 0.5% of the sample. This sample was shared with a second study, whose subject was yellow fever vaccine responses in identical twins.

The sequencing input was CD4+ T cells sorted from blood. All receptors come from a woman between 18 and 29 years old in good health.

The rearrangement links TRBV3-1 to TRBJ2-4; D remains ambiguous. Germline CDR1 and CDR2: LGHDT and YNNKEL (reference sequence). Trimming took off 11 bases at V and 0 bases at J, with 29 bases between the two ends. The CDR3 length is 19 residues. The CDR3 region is CAFSLGINADSLAKNIQYF. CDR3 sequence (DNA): TGTGCCTTCAGTTTAGGGATCAATGCCGATTCGTTAGCCAAAAACATTCAGTACTTC. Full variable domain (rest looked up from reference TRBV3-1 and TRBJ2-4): DTAVSQTPKYLVTQMGNDKSIKCEQNLGHDTMYWYKQDSKKFLKIMFSYNNKELIINETVPNRFSPKSPDKAHLNLHINSLELGDSAVYFCAFSLGINADSLAKNIQYFGAGTRLSVL.

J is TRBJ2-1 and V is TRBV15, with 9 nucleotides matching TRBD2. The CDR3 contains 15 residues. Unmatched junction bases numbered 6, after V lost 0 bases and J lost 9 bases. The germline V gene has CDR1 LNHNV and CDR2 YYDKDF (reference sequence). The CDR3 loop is CATSRDLGTSSEQFF. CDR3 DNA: TGTGCCACCAGCAGAGATTTAGGGACTAGCAGTGAGCAGTTCTTC.

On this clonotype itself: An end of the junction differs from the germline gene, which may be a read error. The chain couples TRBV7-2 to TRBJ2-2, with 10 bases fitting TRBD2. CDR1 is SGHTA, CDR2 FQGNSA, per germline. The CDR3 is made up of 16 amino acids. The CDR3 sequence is CASSLVASGGTGERFF. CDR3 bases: TGTGCCAGCAGCTTAGTGGCTAGCGGGGGTACCGGGGAGCGGTTTTTT.

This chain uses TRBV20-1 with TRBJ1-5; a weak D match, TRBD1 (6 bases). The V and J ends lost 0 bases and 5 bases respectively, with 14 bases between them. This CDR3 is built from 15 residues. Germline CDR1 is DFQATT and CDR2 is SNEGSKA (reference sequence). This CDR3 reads CSARDGGRVDQPQHF. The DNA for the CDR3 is TGCAGTGCTAGAGATGGGGGCAGGGTCGATCAGCCCCAGCATTTT.

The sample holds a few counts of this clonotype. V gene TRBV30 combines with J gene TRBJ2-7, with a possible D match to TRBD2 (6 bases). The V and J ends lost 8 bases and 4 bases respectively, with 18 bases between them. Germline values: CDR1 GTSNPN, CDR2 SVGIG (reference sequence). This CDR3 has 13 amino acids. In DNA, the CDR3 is TGTGCCCGCGGGACCCAACTCCAATACGAGCAGTACTTC. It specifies CARGTQLQYEQYF.

The CDR3 spells CASSLNSGTTYEQYF. In nucleotides, the CDR3 is TGCGCCAGCAGCTTAAACTCTGGGACCACCTACGAGCAGTACTTC. The chain is built from TRBV5-1 and TRBJ2-7; either TRBD1 or TRBD2 may fit D (5 bases each). CDR1 and CDR2 from the germline V gene are SGHRS and YFSETQ. The V and J ends lost 2 bases and 2 bases respectively, with 14 bases between them. The CDR3 has 15 residues. Filled out from reference TRBV5-1 and TRBJ2-7, the complete variable domain reads KAGVTQTPRYLIKTRGQQVTLSCSPISGHRSVSWYQQTPGQGLQFLFEYFSETQRNKGNFPGRFSGRQFSNSRSEMNVSTLELGDSALYLCASSLNSGTTYEQYFGPGTRLTVT.

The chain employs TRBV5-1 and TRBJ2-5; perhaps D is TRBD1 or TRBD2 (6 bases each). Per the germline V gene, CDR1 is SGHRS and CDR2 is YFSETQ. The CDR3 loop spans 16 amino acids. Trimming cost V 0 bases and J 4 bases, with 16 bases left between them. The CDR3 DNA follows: TGCGCCAGCAGCTTGGGGATAGCGGCACAGGGAGAGACCCAGTACTTC. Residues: CASSLGIAAQGETQYF. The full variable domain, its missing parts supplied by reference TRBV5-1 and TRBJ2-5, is KAGVTQTPRYLIKTRGQQVTLSCSPISGHRSVSWYQQTPGQGLQFLFEYFSETQRNKGNFPGRFSGRQFSNSRSEMNVSTLELGDSALYLCASSLGIAAQGETQYFGPGTRLLVL.

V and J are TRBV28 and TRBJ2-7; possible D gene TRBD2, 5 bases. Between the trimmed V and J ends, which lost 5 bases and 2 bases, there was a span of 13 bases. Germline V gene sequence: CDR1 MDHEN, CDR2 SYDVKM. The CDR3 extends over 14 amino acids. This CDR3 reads CASSPQEGTYEQYF. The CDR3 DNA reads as TGTGCCAGCAGTCCCCAAGAGGGTACCTACGAGCAGTACTTC.

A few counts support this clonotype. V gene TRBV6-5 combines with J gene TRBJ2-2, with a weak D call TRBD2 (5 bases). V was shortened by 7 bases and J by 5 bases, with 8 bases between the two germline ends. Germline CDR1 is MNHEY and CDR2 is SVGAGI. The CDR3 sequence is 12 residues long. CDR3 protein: CASMTGTGELFF. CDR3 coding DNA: TGTGCCAGCATGACGGGGACCGGGGAGCTGTTTTTT.

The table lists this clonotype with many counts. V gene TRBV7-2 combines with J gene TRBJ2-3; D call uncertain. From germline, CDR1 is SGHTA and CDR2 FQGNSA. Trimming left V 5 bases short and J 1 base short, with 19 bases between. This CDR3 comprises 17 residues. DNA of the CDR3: TGTGCCAGCAGCCCTATTGTAAAAGGGCCGGGCACAGATACGCAGTATTTT. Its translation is CASSPIVKGPGTDTQYF.

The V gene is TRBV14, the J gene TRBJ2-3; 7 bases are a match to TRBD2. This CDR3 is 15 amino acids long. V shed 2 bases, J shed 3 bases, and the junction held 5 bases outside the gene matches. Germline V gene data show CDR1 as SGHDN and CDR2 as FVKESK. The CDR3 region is CASSQMGGVTDTQYF. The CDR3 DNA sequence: TGTGCCAGCAGCCAAATGGGGGGGGTGACAGATACGCAGTATTTT.

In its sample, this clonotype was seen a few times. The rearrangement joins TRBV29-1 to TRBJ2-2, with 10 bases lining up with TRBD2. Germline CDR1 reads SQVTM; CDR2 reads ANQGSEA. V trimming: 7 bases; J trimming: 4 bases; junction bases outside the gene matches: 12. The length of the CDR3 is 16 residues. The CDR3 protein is CSAKGSGGLTTGELFF. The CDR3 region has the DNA TGCAGCGCCAAGGGTAGCGGGGGGCTAACCACCGGGGAGCTGTTTTTT.

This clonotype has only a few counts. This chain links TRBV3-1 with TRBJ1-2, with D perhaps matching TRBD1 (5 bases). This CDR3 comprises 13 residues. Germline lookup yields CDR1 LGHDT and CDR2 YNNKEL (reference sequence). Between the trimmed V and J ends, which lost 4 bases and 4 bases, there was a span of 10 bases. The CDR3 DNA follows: TGTGCCAGCAGCCCGATGGGGGTCTATGGCTACACCTTC. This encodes CASSPMGVYGYTF.

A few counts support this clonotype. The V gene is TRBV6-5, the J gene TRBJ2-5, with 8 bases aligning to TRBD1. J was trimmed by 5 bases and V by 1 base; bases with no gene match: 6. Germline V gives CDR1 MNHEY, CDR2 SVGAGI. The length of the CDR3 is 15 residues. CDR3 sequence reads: CASSYWTGLEETQYF. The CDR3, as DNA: TGTGCCAGCAGTTACTGGACAGGGTTAGAGGAGACCCAGTACTTC.

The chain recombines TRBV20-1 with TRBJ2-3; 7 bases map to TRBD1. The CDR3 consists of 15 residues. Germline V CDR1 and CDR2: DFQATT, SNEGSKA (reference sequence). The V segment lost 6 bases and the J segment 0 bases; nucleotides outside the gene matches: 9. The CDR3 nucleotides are TGCAGTGCCACACCGGGACAGAGTAGCACAGATACGCAGTATTTT. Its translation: CSATPGQSSTDTQYF.

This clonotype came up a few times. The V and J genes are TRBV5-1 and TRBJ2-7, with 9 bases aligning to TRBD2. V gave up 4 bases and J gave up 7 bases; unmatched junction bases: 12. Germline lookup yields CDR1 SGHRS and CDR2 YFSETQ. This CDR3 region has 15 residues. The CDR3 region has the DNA TGCGCCAGCAGCAACAGCGGGCTAGCGGGGTATGAGCAGTACTTC. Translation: CASSNSGLAGYEQYF.

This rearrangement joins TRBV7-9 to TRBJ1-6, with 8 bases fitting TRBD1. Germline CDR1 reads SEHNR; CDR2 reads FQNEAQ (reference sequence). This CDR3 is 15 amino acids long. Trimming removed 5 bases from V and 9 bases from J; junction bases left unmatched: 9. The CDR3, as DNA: TGTGCCAGCAGCCCTAGCGACAGGGGTGGTTCACCCCTCCACTTT. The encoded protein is CASSPSDRGGSPLHF.

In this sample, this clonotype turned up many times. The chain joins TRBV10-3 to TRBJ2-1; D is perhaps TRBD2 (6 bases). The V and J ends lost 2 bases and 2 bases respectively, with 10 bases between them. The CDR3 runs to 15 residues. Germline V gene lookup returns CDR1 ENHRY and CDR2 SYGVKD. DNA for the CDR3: TGTGCCATCAGTGAGAGGCTAGCGCCCTACAATGAGCAGTTCTTC. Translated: CAISERLAPYNEQFF.

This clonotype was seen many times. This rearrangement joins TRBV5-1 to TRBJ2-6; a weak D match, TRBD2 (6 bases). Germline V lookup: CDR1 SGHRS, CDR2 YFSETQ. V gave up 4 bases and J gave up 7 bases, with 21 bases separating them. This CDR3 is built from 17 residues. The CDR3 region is CASSISGGPGGANVLTF. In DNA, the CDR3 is TGCGCCAGCAGCATCAGTGGAGGGCCCGGTGGTGCCAACGTCCTGACTTTC.